This T cell receptor (beta chain) was sequenced in a study of cytomegalovirus exposure and HLA in healthy donors. Study conclusions and caveats: TCR beta V segments were, for the most part, productive about 87% or about 30% of the time in an earlier analysis. Researchers catalogued approximately 160 TCR beta chains as cytomegalovirus-associated.

For this clone: Its antigen is not identified.

The primer mix had 60 Vbeta and 13 Jbeta primers. Only in-frame clones appear in the TCRdb table, and some are missing; sequencing was by immunoSEQ multiplex PCR. The data show approximately 190,000 clones, roughly 80% seen once. The origin of this receptor is a woman in her 30s in good health and CMV-seropositive. The sequencing input was PBMCs.

CDR3 residues: CASSLSRDRAINEKLFF. The DNA of the CDR3 is TGTGCCAGCAGCTTGTCCCGGGACAGGGCCATTAATGAAAAACTGTTTTTT. The rearrangement joins TRBV7-9 to TRBJ1-4; 9 bases map to TRBD1. Germline-derived CDR1 and CDR2 are SEHNR and FQNEAQ (reference sequence). Trimming removed 3 bases from V and 4 bases from J; junction bases left unmatched: 9. This CDR3 comprises 17 residues.